The sequence of this T cell receptor beta chain was determined in a study of regulatory T cells in long-lasting Graves disease. This clonotype was counted ten times or more. Time point reported: newly diagnosed GD, antithyroid drugs for less than 3 months. PBMC-extracted RNA yielded the TCR library. CDR3 length equals 16 residues. Germline lookup yields CDR1 LGHNA and CDR2 YNFKEQ. The V segment lost 4 bases and the J segment 2 bases; nucleotides outside the gene matches: 7. iRepertoire HTBI primers and Arm-PCR of CDR3 regions built TCR beta libraries. TCRdb fed the multiplex PCR reads into MiXCR, producing one record per CDR3 protein. Seen here are roughly 250,000 distinct CDR3 sequences, 18% observed once, and the top ten hold 11% to 15%. This sample was shared with a second study, whose subject was T cells in Graves' hyperthyroidism and ophthalmopathy.

This receptor was obtained from a woman younger than 45 with Graves disease. Specimen: peripheral blood mononuclear cells (PBMCs), collected at new diagnosis, from a patient treated with antithyroid drugs. V usage is TRBV4-2 and J usage is TRBJ2-7; 11 bases are a match to TRBD2. The CDR3 nucleotides are TGTGCCAGCAGCCTCCTGACTAGCGGGGCGACCTACGAGCAGTACTTC. Translated, it gives CASSLLTSGATYEQYF.